Sequencing of this TCR beta chain was carried out in a study of blood T cell repertoires in COVID-19. The CDR3 covers 13 residues. Germline V gives CDR1 KGHSH, CDR2 LQKENI. V gave up 5 bases and J gave up 3 bases, with 9 bases separating them. Authors' analysis steps: Nucleated cell counts were estimated from reference gene primer amplification. Here immunoSEQ multiplex PCR was the method, and the copy in TCRdb shows in-frame clones only, minus some. For V, J and clone size, that table is used; D and trimming come from the DNA. Counted here are over 150,000 clones, about 79% occurring once; the ten biggest clones make up 25% to 35%.

J is TRBJ2-3 and V is TRBV18; possible D gene TRBD1, 6 bases. The TCR was taken from an older woman with acute or convalescent COVID-19. The sequenced material came from peripheral blood. The CDR3 DNA reads as TGTGCCAGCTCATCGCAGGGGACAGATACGCAGTATTTT. This translates into CASSSQGTDTQYF. Full variable domain (outside the CDR3, taken from reference TRBV18 and TRBJ2-3): NAGVMQNPRHLVRRRGQEARLRCSPMKGHSHVYWYRQLPEEGLKFMVYLQKENIIDESGMPKERFSAEFPKEGPSILRIQQVVRGDSAAYFCASSSQGTDTQYFGPGTRLTVL.